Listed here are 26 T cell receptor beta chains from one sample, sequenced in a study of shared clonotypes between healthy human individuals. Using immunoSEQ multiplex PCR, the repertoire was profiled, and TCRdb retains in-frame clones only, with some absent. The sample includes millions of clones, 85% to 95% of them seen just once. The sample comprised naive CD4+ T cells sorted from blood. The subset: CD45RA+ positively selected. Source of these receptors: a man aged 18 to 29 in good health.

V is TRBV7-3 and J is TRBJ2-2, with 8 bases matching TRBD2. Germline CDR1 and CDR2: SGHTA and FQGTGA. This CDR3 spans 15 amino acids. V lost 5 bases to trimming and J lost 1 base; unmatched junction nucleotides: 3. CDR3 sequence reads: CASSTGLGNTGELFF. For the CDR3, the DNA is TGTGCCAGCAGCACGGGACTAGGGAACACCGGGGAGCTGTTTTTT. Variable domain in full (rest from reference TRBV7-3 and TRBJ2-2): GAGVSQTPSNKVTEKGKYVELRCDPISGHTALYWYRQSLGQGPEFLIYFQGTGAADDSGLPNDRFFAVRPEGSVSTLKIQRTERGDSAVYLCASSTGLGNTGELFFGEGSRLTVL.

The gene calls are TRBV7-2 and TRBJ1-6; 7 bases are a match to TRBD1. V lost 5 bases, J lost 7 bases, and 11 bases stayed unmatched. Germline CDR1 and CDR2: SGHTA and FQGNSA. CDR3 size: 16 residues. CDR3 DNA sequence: TGTGCCAGCAGCCCCAGACAGGGTTGGTCGAATTCACCCCTCCACTTT. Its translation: CASSPRQGWSNSPLHF.

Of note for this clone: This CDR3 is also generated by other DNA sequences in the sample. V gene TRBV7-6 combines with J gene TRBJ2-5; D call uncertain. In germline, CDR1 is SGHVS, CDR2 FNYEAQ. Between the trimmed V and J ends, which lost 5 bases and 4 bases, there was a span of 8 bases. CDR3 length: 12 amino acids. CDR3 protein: CASSLSGETQYF. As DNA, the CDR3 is TGTGCCAGCAGCCTGTCCGGAGAGACCCAGTACTTC.

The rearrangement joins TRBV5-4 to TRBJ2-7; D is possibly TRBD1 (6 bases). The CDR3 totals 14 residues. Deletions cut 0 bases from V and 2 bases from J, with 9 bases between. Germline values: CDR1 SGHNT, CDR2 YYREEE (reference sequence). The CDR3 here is CASSLVPGAYEQYF. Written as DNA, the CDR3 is TGTGCCAGCAGCTTGGTACCAGGGGCCTACGAGCAGTACTTC.

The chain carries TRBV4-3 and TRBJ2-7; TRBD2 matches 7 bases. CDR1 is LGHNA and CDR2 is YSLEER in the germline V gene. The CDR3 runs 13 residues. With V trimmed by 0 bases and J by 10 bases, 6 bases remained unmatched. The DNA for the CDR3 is TGCGCCAGCAGCCAAGATCCCAGCGGGGCACAGTACTTC. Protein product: CASSQDPSGAQYF.

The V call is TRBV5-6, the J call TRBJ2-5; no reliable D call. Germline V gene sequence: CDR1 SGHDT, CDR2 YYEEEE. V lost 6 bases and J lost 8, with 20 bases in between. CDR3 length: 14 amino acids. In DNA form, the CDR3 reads TGTGCCAGCATACTCAGGAGCCATGGAGAAACCCAGTACTTC. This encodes CASILRSHGETQYF.

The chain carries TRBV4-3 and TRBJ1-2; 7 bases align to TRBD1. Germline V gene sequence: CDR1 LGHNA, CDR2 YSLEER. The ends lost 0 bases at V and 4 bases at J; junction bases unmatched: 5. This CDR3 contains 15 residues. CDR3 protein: CASSQDWGQPYGYTF. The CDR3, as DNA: TGCGCCAGCAGCCAAGATTGGGGACAGCCCTATGGCTACACCTTC.

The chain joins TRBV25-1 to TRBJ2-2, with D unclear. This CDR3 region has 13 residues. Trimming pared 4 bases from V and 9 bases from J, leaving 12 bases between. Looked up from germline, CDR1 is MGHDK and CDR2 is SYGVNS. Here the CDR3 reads CASSGSGRWELFF. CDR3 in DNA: TGTGCCAGCAGTGGCAGTGGAAGGTGGGAGCTGTTTTTT.

In DNA, the CDR3 is TGTGCCAGCAGCTTAAAGGGGTACCGCTTAGGGAACACCATATATTTT. Translated, it gives CASSLKGYRLGNTIYF. This chain links TRBV7-3 with TRBJ1-3, with D maybe TRBD1 (5 bases). Deletions cut 1 base from V and 7 bases from J, with 17 bases between. The CDR3 length is 16 residues. Germline CDR1 and CDR2: SGHTA and FQGTGA. Complete variable domain (other parts from reference TRBV7-3 and TRBJ1-3): GAGVSQTPSNKVTEKGKYVELRCDPISGHTALYWYRQSLGQGPEFLIYFQGTGAADDSGLPNDRFFAVRPEGSVSTLKIQRTERGDSAVYLCASSLKGYRLGNTIYFGEGSWLTVV.

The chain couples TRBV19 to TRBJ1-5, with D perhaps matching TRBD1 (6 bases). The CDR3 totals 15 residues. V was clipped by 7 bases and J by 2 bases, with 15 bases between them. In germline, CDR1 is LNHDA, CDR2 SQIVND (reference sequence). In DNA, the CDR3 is TGTGCCAGTACCCTCACAGGGTCTGGCAATCAGCCCCAGCATTTT. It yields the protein CASTLTGSGNQPQHF.

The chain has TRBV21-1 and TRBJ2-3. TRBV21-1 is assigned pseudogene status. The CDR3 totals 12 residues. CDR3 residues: CAKPESTDTQYF. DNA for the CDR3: TGTGCTAAGCCGGAAAGCACAGATACGCAGTATTTT.

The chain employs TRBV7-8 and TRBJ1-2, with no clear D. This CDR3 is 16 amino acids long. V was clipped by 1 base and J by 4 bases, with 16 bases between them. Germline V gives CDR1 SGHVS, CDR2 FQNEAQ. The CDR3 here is CASSLGQPLEVYGYTF. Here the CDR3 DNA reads TGTGCCAGCAGCTTAGGGCAGCCTCTAGAGGTCTATGGCTACACCTTC.

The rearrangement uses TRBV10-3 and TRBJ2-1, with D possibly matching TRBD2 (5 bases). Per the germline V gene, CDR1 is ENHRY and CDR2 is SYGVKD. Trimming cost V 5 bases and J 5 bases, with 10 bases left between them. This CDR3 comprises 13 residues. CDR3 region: CAISRTVNNEQFF. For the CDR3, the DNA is TGTGCCATCAGTCGGACTGTAAACAATGAGCAGTTCTTC.

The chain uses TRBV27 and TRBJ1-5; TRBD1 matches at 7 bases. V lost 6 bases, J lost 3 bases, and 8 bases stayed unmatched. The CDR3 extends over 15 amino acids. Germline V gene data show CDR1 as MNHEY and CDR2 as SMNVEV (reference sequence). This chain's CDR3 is CASRGNGQVNQPQHF. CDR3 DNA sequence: TGTGCCAGCAGGGGGAATGGACAGGTCAATCAGCCCCAGCATTTT.

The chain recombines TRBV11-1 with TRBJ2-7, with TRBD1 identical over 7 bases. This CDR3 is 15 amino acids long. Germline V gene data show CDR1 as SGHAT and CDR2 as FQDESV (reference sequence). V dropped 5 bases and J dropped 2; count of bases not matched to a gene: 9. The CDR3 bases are TGTGCCAGCAGCCGGACAGGATGGTCTACCTACGAGCAGTACTTC. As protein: CASSRTGWSTYEQYF.

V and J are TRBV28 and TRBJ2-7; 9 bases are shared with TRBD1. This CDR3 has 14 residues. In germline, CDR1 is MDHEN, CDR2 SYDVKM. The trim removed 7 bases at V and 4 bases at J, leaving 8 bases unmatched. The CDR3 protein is CASTLQGAGYEQYF. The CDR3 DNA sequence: TGTGCCAGCACCTTACAGGGGGCGGGTTACGAGCAGTACTTC.

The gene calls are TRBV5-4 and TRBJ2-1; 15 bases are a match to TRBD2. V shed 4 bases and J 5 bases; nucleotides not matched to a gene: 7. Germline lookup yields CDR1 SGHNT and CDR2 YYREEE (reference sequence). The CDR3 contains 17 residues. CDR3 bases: TGTGCCAGCAGCCAAGGGACTAGCGGGGGGTACCACAATGAGCAGTTCTTC. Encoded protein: CASSQGTSGGYHNEQFF.

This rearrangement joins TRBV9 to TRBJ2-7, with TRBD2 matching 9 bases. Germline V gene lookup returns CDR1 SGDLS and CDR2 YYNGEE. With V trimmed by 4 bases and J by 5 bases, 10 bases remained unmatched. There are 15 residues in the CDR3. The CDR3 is CASSLTGTSRDEQYF. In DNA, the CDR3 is TGTGCCAGCAGCCTAACCGGGACTAGCAGGGACGAGCAGTACTTC.

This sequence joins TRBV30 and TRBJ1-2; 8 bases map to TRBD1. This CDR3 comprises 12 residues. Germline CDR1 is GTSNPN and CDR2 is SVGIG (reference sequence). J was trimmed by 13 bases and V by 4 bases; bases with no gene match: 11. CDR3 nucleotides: TGTGCCTGGAATAGGCAGGGGGCCGGGGGCACCTTC. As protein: CAWNRQGAGGTF.

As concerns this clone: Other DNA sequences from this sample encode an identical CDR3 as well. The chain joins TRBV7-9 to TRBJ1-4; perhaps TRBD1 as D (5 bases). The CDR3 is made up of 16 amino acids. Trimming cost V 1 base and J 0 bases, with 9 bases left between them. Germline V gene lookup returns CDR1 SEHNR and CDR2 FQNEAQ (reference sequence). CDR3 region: CASSLDGGATNEKLFF. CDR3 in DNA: TGTGCCAGCAGCTTAGACGGGGGAGCAACTAATGAAAAACTGTTTTTT.

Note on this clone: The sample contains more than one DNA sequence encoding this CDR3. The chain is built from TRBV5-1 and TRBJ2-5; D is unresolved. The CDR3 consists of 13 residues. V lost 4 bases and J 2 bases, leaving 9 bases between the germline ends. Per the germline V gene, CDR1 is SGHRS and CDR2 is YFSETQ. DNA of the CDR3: TGCGCCAGCAGCCCCACACCTCAAGAGACCCAGTACTTC. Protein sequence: CASSPTPQETQYF.

The CDR3 bases are TGTGCCAGCACCTTAACAGGGACTGGAAACACCATATATTTT. The encoded protein is CASTLTGTGNTIYF. The V and J genes are TRBV2 and TRBJ1-3; TRBD1 is a possible D gene (6 bases). The CDR3 is 14 residues long. The germline V gene encodes CDR1 SNHLY and CDR2 FYNNEI. V lost 7 bases and J 2 bases, leaving 12 bases between the germline ends.

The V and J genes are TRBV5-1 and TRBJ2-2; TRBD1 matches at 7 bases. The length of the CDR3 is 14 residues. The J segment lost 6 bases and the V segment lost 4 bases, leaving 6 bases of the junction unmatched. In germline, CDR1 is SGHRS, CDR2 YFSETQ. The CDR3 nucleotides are TGCGCCAGCAGCATGACAGGGACGGCCGGGGAGCTGTTTTTT. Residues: CASSMTGTAGELFF.

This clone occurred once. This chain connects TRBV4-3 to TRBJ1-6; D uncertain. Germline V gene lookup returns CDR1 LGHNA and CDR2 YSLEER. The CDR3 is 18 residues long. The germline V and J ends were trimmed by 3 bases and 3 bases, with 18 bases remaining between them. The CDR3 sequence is CASSQNPSLAIYNSPLHF. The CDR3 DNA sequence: TGCGCCAGCAGCCAGAACCCCAGCCTCGCCATCTATAATTCACCCCTCCACTTT.

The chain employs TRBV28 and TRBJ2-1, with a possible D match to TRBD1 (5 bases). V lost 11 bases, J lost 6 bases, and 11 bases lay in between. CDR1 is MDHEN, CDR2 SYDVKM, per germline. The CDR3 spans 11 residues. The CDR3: CASTRVNEQFF. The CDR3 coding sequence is TGTGCCTCGACCAGGGTCAATGAGCAGTTCTTC.

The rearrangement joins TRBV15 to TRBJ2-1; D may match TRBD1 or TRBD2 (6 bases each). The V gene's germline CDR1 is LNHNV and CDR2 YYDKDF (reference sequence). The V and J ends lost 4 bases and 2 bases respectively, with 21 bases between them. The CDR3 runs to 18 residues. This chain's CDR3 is CATSTIRGNAGTYNEQFF. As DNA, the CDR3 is TGTGCCACCAGCACAATAAGGGGGAATGCGGGAACCTACAATGAGCAGTTCTTC. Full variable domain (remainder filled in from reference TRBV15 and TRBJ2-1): DAMVIQNPRYQVTQFGKPVTLSCSQTLNHNVMYWYQQKSSQAPKLLFHYYDKDFNNEADTPDNFQSRRPNTSFCFLDIRSPGLGDTAMYLCATSTIRGNAGTYNEQFFGPGTRLTVL.